This entry is about one TCR beta chain. Its specificity is not known. The data were obtained in a study of PD-1 blockade in mismatch repair-deficient tumors. Study-wide points: Tumor-resident clones, often undetectable pretreatment in blood, expanded then contracted after pembrolizumab.

CDR1 is SGDLS, CDR2 YYNGEE, per germline. The V end lost 0 bases, the J end lost 5 bases, and 14 bases lay between the germline ends. CDR3 size: 15 residues. Sequenced by immunoSEQ multiplex PCR; TCRdb stores in-frame clones only, minus some. Seen here are about 51,000 clones, 81% observed once, and the top ten hold less than 9%. The receptor was derived from an adult with mismatch repair-deficient cancer. Sequencing was performed on peripheral blood, taken roughly 19 weeks after starting pembrolizumab. The chain links TRBV9 to TRBJ2-5, with TRBD1 as a possible D gene (5 bases). The CDR3 bases are TGTGCCAGCAGCGTAGGGCAGGGATTGAGGGAGACCCAGTACTTC. This translates into CASSVGQGLRETQYF.